A single sample is the source of the 7 T cell receptor beta chains below, sequenced in a study of blood T cell repertoires in COVID-19 (dated by TCRdb to the early 2020s). Preparation of the library involved the immunoSEQ multiplex PCR assay. Here the immuneACCESS table is served through TCRdb, limited to in-frame sequences with V and J called. Missing clones are a known gap in these copies; in checked studies unresolved V genes cover under half, and the rest lacks a known reason. In this sample the table shows 200,000 to 250,000 clones, approximately 86% of which occur a single time. About 1.6% of the sample is in the top ten clones. The sequencing input was PBMCs or T cells enriched from blood (not recorded which). The receptors were gathered from a woman aged 45-59 years who had recovered from COVID-19.

J is TRBJ2-1 and V is TRBV7-9; 10 bases map to TRBD1. V lost 4 bases to trimming and J lost 3 bases; unmatched junction nucleotides: 3. Germline CDR1 reads SEHNR; CDR2 reads FQNEAQ (reference sequence). The CDR3 runs 15 residues. The CDR3 here is CASSWDRGIYNEQFF. The CDR3 DNA reads as TGTGCCAGCAGCTGGGACAGGGGCATCTACAATGAGCAGTTCTTC.

The chain uses TRBV6-5 and TRBJ1-5, with 10 bases identical to TRBD1. This CDR3 is built from 12 residues. Germline CDR1 and CDR2: MNHEY and SVGAGI. V gave up 10 bases and J gave up 12 bases; unmatched junction bases: 9. This chain's CDR3 is CATDVDRGLQHF. The CDR3 DNA sequence: TGTGCCACGGACGTTGACAGGGGGCTCCAGCATTTT.

The chain employs TRBV27 and TRBJ2-1, with 11 bases lining up with TRBD2. Per the germline V gene, CDR1 is MNHEY and CDR2 is SMNVEV (reference sequence). With 6 bases clipped from V and 3 bases from J, the junction kept 4 bases outside the gene matches. This CDR3 has 15 amino acids. The CDR3 bases are TGTGCCAGCAGGGGGGGACTAGCGGTCTACAATGAGCAGTTCTTC. Translation: CASRGGLAVYNEQFF.

This clone was observed once. The chain links TRBV5-1 to TRBJ1-2, with TRBD1 identical over 10 bases. Germline V lookup: CDR1 SGHRS, CDR2 YFSETQ. CDR3 size: 14 residues. V shed 7 bases, J shed 5 bases, and the junction held 8 bases outside the gene matches. The CDR3 spells CASFPGTGAYGYTF. Written as DNA, the CDR3 is TGCGCCAGCTTCCCCGGGACAGGGGCATATGGCTACACCTTC.

The V call is TRBV15, the J call TRBJ2-6; possible D gene TRBD1, 5 bases. The CDR3 spans 15 residues. The V and J ends lost 5 bases and 1 base respectively, with 9 bases between them. The germline V gene encodes CDR1 LNHNV and CDR2 YYDKDF (reference sequence). The CDR3 spells CATSGAHSGANVLTF. The CDR3 nucleotides are TGTGCCACCAGCGGGGCTCATTCTGGGGCCAACGTCCTGACTTTC.

V and J are TRBV28 and TRBJ1-6; 8 nucleotides align to TRBD1. CDR1 is MDHEN, CDR2 SYDVKM, per germline. The CDR3 spans 15 residues. V lost 5 bases and J lost 9; bases outside the gene matches: 9. CDR3 nucleotide sequence: TGTGCCAGCAGTAGAGGCGGACAGGGTCGTTCACCCCTCCACTTT. Translating gives CASSRGGQGRSPLHF. Variable domain in full (rest from reference TRBV28 and TRBJ1-6): DVKVTQSSRYLVKRTGEKVFLECVQDMDHENMFWYRQDPGLGLRLIYFSYDVKMKEKGDIPEGYSVSREKKERFSLILESASTNQTSMYLCASSRGGQGRSPLHFGNGTRLTVT.

The chain links TRBV30 to TRBJ1-2; D may be TRBD1 (5 bases). The CDR3 is 14 residues long. CDR1 and CDR2 (germline): GTSNPN, SVGIG (reference sequence). V lost 0 bases to trimming and J lost 7 bases, with 15 bases between them. CDR3 protein: CAWSVRAGPGGYTF. The CDR3 region has the DNA TGTGCCTGGAGTGTAAGGGCAGGGCCCGGTGGCTACACCTTC.